The 28 T cell receptor beta chains given below trace back to one sample, sequenced in a study of graft-versus-host responses after intestinal transplantation. Here immunoSEQ multiplex PCR was the method, and the copy in TCRdb shows in-frame clones only, minus some. The table lists approximately 80,000 clones, roughly 89% of them singletons. Their antigen targets remain unknown. This sample comprised unstimulated CD4+ T cells sorted from spleen or lymph node cells, obtained before intestinal transplant. These receptors were taken from a human donor who received an intestinal transplant.

This clone was picked up one time. The V call is TRBV6-5, the J call TRBJ2-6, with D perhaps matching TRBD1 (6 bases). The CDR3 runs 14 residues. The germline V gene encodes CDR1 MNHEY and CDR2 SVGAGI. Deletions cut 8 bases from V and 4 bases from J, with 12 bases between. The CDR3, as DNA: TGTGCCAGCGGCCAGGGGACCGGGGCCAACGTCCTGACTTTC. Amino acids: CASGQGTGANVLTF.

The chain links TRBV19 to TRBJ1-2; 10 bases map to TRBD1. Germline lookup yields CDR1 LNHDA and CDR2 SQIVND (reference sequence). With 1 base clipped from V and 8 bases from J, the junction kept 4 bases outside the gene matches. The length of the CDR3 is 14 residues. CDR3 DNA: TGTGCCAGTAGTATAGTCGGACAGGGGGAAGGCTACACCTTC. Translating it yields CASSIVGQGEGYTF. Full variable domain (outside the CDR3, taken from reference TRBV19 and TRBJ1-2): DGGITQSPKYLFRKEGQNVTLSCEQNLNHDAMYWYRQDPGQGLRLIYYSQIVNDFQKGDIAEGYSVSREKKESFPLTVTSAQKNPTAFYLCASSIVGQGEGYTFGSGTRLTVV.

The V and J genes are TRBV9 and TRBJ1-1; D might be TRBD1 (5 bases). CDR3 length: 13 residues. Per germline, CDR1 SGDLS and CDR2 YYNGEE. V was shortened by 3 bases and J by 0 bases, with 6 bases between the two germline ends. The CDR3 is CASSATVNTEAFF. DNA for the CDR3: TGTGCCAGCAGCGCGACAGTGAACACTGAAGCTTTCTTT. Looking up the rest from reference TRBV9 and TRBJ1-1 gives the full variable domain: DSGVTQTPKHLITATGQRVTLRCSPRSGDLSVYWYQQSLDQGLQFLIQYYNGEERAKGNILERFSAQQFPDLHSELNLSSLELGDSALYFCASSATVNTEAFFGQGTRLTVV.

In nucleotides, the CDR3 is TGCGCCAGCAGCTTGGTTGGTTCGGGAGAGACCCAGTACTTC. This encodes CASSLVGSGETQYF. The V call is TRBV5-1, the J call TRBJ2-5; no definite D call. Trimming cost V 0 bases and J 4 bases, with 10 bases left between them. CDR1 is SGHRS and CDR2 is YFSETQ in the germline V gene. This CDR3 comprises 14 residues.

The chain is built from TRBV9 and TRBJ2-5; 9 bases map to TRBD1. The CDR3 runs 14 residues. Per the germline V gene, CDR1 is SGDLS and CDR2 is YYNGEE. V lost 3 bases to trimming and J lost 3 bases; unmatched junction nucleotides: 3. The CDR3 is CASSAWDREETQYF. Here the CDR3 DNA reads TGTGCCAGCAGCGCGTGGGACAGGGAAGAGACCCAGTACTTC.

The gene calls are TRBV6-1 and TRBJ2-3; 8 bases agree with TRBD2. The CDR3 covers 15 residues. The germline V gene has CDR1 MNHNS and CDR2 SASEGT. With 5 bases clipped from V and 0 bases from J, the junction kept 4 bases outside the gene matches. CDR3 bases: TGTGCCAGCAGTTCACTAGCGGTTAGCACAGATACGCAGTATTTT. Protein sequence: CASSSLAVSTDTQYF.

The J gene is TRBJ2-7, the V gene TRBV10-3, with D maybe TRBD2 (6 bases). Per germline, CDR1 ENHRY and CDR2 SYGVKD. CDR3 size: 12 residues. V was pared by 11 bases and J by 3 bases, with 14 bases between. The CDR3 coding sequence is TGTGCCGGCGGGGCTTCCCTCTACGAGCAGTACTTC. This sequence encodes CAGGASLYEQYF.

This chain joins TRBV12-2 and TRBJ2-7; the D call TRBD2 from the table was never checked on the DNA. TRBV12-2 is a pseudogene segment. The CDR3 spans 20 residues. CDR3 sequence reads: CASRFWGGWIGPFLTYEQYF. In DNA, the CDR3 is TGTGCAAGTCGCTTTTGGGGGGGGTGGATAGGCCCGTTCCTTACCTACGAGCAGTACTTC.

The rearrangement links TRBV28 to TRBJ2-1; D is undetermined. The CDR3 spans 14 residues. CDR1 and CDR2 from the germline V gene are MDHEN and SYDVKM. V was trimmed by 6 bases and J by 2 bases, leaving 11 bases between them. In nucleotides, the CDR3 is TGTGCCAGCAGGGTCCAGGCCCCCTACAATGAGCAGTTCTTC. The encoded protein is CASRVQAPYNEQFF.

This chain links TRBV28 with TRBJ2-1; D may be TRBD2 (6 bases). V shed 5 bases and J shed 4 bases, with 12 bases lying between them. Germline assignment: CDR1 MDHEN and CDR2 SYDVKM. The CDR3 extends over 14 amino acids. The CDR3 DNA sequence: TGTGCCAGCAGTACCGGGACTCCGTACAATGAGCAGTTCTTC. This encodes CASSTGTPYNEQFF.

V and J are TRBV7-6 and TRBJ1-5; TRBD1 is a possible D gene (5 bases). Per the germline V gene, CDR1 is SGHVS and CDR2 is FNYEAQ. Trimming took off 5 bases at V and 7 bases at J, with 12 bases between the two ends. The CDR3 consists of 13 residues. The DNA of the CDR3 is TGTGCCAGCAGCCGAACAAGGGGCCAGCCCCAGCATTTT. Translating gives CASSRTRGQPQHF.

This sequence joins TRBV4-1 and TRBJ2-5; 8 nucleotides agree with TRBD1. Trimming removed 4 bases from V and 4 bases from J; junction bases left unmatched: 8. This CDR3 is 15 amino acids long. Germline values: CDR1 MGHRA, CDR2 YSYEKL. The CDR3 loop reads CASSLGRQGLETQYF. For the CDR3, the DNA is TGCGCCAGCAGCCTCGGCCGACAGGGGCTAGAGACCCAGTACTTC.

The J gene is TRBJ2-2, the V gene TRBV5-1; 8 bases map to TRBD1. Germline V gene lookup returns CDR1 SGHRS and CDR2 YFSETQ. The CDR3 spans 14 residues. J gave up 2 bases and V 7 bases, and 4 bases lay outside the gene matches. The CDR3 spells CASGTGYNTGELFF. As DNA, the CDR3 is TGCGCCAGCGGGACAGGTTACAACACCGGGGAGCTGTTTTTT.

The chain uses TRBV7-2 and TRBJ2-7; 11 nucleotides align to TRBD1. The trim removed 3 bases at V and 1 base at J, leaving 2 bases unmatched. CDR3 length: 15 residues. The germline V gene has CDR1 SGHTA and CDR2 FQGNSA. CDR3: CASSLGTGGSYEQYF. CDR3 nucleotides: TGTGCCAGCAGCTTGGGGACAGGGGGGTCCTACGAGCAGTACTTC.

The V call is TRBV5-5, the J call TRBJ2-7, with D perhaps TRBD1 (6 bases). The V end lost 4 bases, the J end lost 2 bases, and 13 bases lay between the germline ends. Germline CDR1 is SGHKS and CDR2 is YYEKEE (reference sequence). This CDR3 is built from 14 residues. The CDR3 DNA reads as TGTGCCAGCAGCCCGTTTGGACAGACCTACGAGCAGTACTTC. Amino acids: CASSPFGQTYEQYF.

The chain uses TRBV30 and TRBJ2-1; TRBD2 agrees at 11 bases. Losses at the gene ends were 2 bases for V and 8 bases for J; bases not matched to a gene: 11. The CDR3 covers 16 residues. The germline gives CDR1 GTSNPN, CDR2 SVGIG (reference sequence). The CDR3 nucleotides read TGTGCCTGGAGTAGAGGGGTGCTAGCGGGGGGAGATGAGCAGTTCTTC. Encoded protein: CAWSRGVLAGGDEQFF.

In this sample, this clone turned up once. This chain connects TRBV5-6 to TRBJ1-2; D not resolved. The CDR3 covers 16 residues. With 2 bases removed from V and 5 bases from J, the gap between germline ends came to 19 bases. Germline CDR1 SGHDT, CDR2 YYEEEE. The DNA of the CDR3 is TGTGCCAGCAGCTTTCCCCGGGGAGGGTCGGGGTATGGCTACACCTTC. Amino acids: CASSFPRGGSGYGYTF.

The chain has TRBV13 and TRBJ1-2; TRBD1 matches at 9 bases. CDR3 length equals 15 residues. Germline CDR1 PRHDT, CDR2 FYEKMQ (reference sequence). V was pared by 5 bases and J by 3 bases, with 7 bases of the junction left unmatched. CDR3 sequence: CASSGARDRDYGYTF. The CDR3 DNA sequence: TGTGCCAGCAGCGGAGCGCGGGACAGGGACTATGGCTACACCTTC.

The chain uses TRBV18 and TRBJ2-3; no clear D. V was cut by 4 bases and J by 0 bases, with 14 bases left in between. In germline, CDR1 is KGHSH, CDR2 LQKENI. The CDR3 consists of 16 residues. The CDR3 DNA follows: TGTGCCAGCTCACTTAGACAAGCCCAAAGCACAGATACGCAGTATTTT. It translates to CASSLRQAQSTDTQYF.

The chain couples TRBV28 to TRBJ1-3; no firm D call. The CDR3 covers 16 residues. CDR1 is MDHEN and CDR2 is SYDVKM in the germline V gene. V was trimmed by 1 base and J by 1 base, leaving 11 bases between them. The CDR3 sequence: CASSLLLGRSGNTIYF. The CDR3 coding sequence is TGTGCCAGCAGTTTATTATTAGGGAGATCTGGAAACACCATATATTTT. The full variable domain, rest sourced from reference TRBV28 and TRBJ1-3, is DVKVTQSSRYLVKRTGEKVFLECVQDMDHENMFWYRQDPGLGLRLIYFSYDVKMKEKGDIPEGYSVSREKKERFSLILESASTNQTSMYLCASSLLLGRSGNTIYFGEGSWLTVV.

This clone was counted once. The chain employs TRBV19 and TRBJ2-3; 11 bases match TRBD1. The CDR3 is 15 amino acids. V lost 5 bases and J lost 4; bases outside the gene matches: 5. In germline, CDR1 is LNHDA, CDR2 SQIVND (reference sequence). The CDR3 nucleotides are TGTGCCAGTAGTGCAGGGACAGGGGGACCAGATACGCAGTATTTT. It codes for CASSAGTGGPDTQYF.

The J gene is TRBJ1-1, the V gene TRBV5-1; the D gene is possibly TRBD1 (6 bases). This CDR3 is 14 amino acids long. V lost 6 bases to trimming and J lost 7 bases, with 19 bases between them. Germline V gene lookup returns CDR1 SGHRS and CDR2 YFSETQ. CDR3 bases: TGCGCCAGCAACGGGGGCCCAGGGGAGGGTGAAGCTTTCTTT. Translation: CASNGGPGEGEAFF.

V usage is TRBV6-5 and J usage is TRBJ2-5; D may be TRBD2 (6 bases). V was cut by 2 bases and J by 9 bases, with 19 bases left in between. The CDR3 is 15 amino acids. Looked up from germline, CDR1 is MNHEY and CDR2 is SVGAGI. CDR3 nucleotide sequence: TGTGCCAGCAGTTACGAGCTCTCCCCGAGGGAGGCCCAGTACTTC. This gives the protein CASSYELSPREAQYF.

This clone was detected a few times. CDR3 sequence reads: CASSHGQGWEKLFF. CDR3 DNA: TGTGCCAGCAGCCACGGACAGGGCTGGGAAAAACTGTTTTTT. The rearrangement uses TRBV6-5 and TRBJ1-4; the match to TRBD1 covers 8 bases. The J segment lost 8 bases and the V segment lost 6 bases, leaving 8 bases of the junction unmatched. Germline lookup yields CDR1 MNHEY and CDR2 SVGAGI. The CDR3 loop spans 14 amino acids.

This chain uses TRBV2 with TRBJ1-5; 7 positions match TRBD1. Germline V gene data show CDR1 as SNHLY and CDR2 as FYNNEI. The CDR3 sequence is 15 residues long. The ends lost 3 bases at V and 2 bases at J; junction bases unmatched: 4. The CDR3 region has the DNA TGTGCCAGCAGTGATGTAGGACAGGGCAATCAGCCCCAGCATTTT. The encoded protein is CASSDVGQGNQPQHF.

This chain uses TRBV7-8 with TRBJ1-1; weak D call: TRBD1 (6 bases). Between the trimmed V and J ends, which lost 5 bases and 7 bases, there was a span of 14 bases. The CDR3 is 13 residues long. In germline, CDR1 is SGHVS, CDR2 FQNEAQ. Written as DNA, the CDR3 is TGTGCCAGCAGCCTAGGACAGAGGAATGAAGCTTTCTTT. It encodes CASSLGQRNEAFF.

V gene TRBV10-3 combines with J gene TRBJ1-6; 7 bases are a match to TRBD1. V dropped 0 bases and J dropped 7; count of bases not matched to a gene: 6. This CDR3 spans 16 amino acids. Per germline, CDR1 ENHRY and CDR2 SYGVKD. CDR3 residues: CAISESSQGENSPLHF. The DNA of the CDR3 is TGTGCCATCAGTGAGTCCTCCCAGGGGGAGAATTCACCCCTCCACTTT.

V is TRBV4-1 and J is TRBJ2-7, with D perhaps matching TRBD2 (5 bases). Germline CDR1 is MGHRA and CDR2 is YSYEKL. This CDR3 spans 16 amino acids. Deletions cut 0 bases from V and 2 bases from J, with 14 bases between. CDR3 residues: CASSQDRGSVPYEQYF. CDR3 bases: TGCGCCAGCAGCCAAGATCGTGGTAGCGTCCCCTACGAGCAGTACTTC.